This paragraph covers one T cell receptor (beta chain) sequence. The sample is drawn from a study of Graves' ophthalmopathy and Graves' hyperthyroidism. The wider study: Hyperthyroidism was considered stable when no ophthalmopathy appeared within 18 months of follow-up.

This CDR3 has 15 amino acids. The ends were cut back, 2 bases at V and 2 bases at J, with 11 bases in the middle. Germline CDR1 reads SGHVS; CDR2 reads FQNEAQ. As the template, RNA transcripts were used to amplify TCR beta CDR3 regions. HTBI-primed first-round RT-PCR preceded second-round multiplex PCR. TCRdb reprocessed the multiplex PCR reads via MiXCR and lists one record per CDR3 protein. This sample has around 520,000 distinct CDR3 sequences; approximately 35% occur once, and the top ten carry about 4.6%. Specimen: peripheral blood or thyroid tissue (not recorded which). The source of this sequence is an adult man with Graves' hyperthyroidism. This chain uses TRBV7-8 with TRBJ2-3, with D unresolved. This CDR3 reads CASSLTRRTTDTQYF. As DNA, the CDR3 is TGTGCCAGCAGCTTAACGCGGCGGACCACAGATACGCAGTATTTT. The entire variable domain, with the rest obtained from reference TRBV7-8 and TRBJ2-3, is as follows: GAGVSQSPRYKVAKRGQDVALRCDPISGHVSLFWYQQALGQGPEFLTYFQNEAQLDKSGLPSDRFFAERPEGSVSTLKIQRTQQEDSAVYLCASSLTRRTTDTQYFGPGTRLTVL.